This T cell receptor beta chain was sequenced in a study of blood T cell repertoires in COVID-19. Across the study: The origin of the acute and convalescent COVID-19 samples was the United States, Italy and Spain.

Study processing details: Reference gene primer amplification gave nucleated cell count estimates. The protocol was immunoSEQ multiplex PCR, while the TCRdb copy is restricted to in-frame clones and leaves out a portion. V, J and clone size were drawn from that table, and D and trimming were deduced from the DNA. The table shows about 25,000 clones, with about 89% occurring only once. The CDR3 consists of 16 residues. V lost 1 base, J lost 6 bases, and 16 bases lay in between. Germline CDR1 SGHTA, CDR2 FQGNSA. This chain links TRBV7-2 with TRBJ2-1; a possible D gene is TRBD1 (8 bases). This clonotype was obtained from a man between 70 and 80 years old with active COVID-19. The sequencing input was peripheral blood. The CDR3 coding sequence is TGTGCCAGCAGCTTAGGGTACAGGGGGGGTGGCAATGAGCAGTTCTTC. Protein: CASSLGYRGGGNEQFF.